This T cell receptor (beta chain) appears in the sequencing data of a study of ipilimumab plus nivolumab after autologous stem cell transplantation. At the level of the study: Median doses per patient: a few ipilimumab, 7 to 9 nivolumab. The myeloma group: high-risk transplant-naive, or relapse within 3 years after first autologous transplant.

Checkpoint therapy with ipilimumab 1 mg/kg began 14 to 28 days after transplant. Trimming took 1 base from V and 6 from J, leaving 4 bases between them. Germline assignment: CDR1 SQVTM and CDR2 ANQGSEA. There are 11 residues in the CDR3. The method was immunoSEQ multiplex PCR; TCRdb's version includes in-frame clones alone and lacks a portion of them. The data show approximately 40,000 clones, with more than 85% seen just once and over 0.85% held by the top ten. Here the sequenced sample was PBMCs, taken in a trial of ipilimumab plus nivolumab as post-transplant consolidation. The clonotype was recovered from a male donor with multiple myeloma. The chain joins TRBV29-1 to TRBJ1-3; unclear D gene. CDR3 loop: CSVEVLNTIYF. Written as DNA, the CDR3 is TGCAGCGTTGAAGTACTAAACACCATATATTTT.